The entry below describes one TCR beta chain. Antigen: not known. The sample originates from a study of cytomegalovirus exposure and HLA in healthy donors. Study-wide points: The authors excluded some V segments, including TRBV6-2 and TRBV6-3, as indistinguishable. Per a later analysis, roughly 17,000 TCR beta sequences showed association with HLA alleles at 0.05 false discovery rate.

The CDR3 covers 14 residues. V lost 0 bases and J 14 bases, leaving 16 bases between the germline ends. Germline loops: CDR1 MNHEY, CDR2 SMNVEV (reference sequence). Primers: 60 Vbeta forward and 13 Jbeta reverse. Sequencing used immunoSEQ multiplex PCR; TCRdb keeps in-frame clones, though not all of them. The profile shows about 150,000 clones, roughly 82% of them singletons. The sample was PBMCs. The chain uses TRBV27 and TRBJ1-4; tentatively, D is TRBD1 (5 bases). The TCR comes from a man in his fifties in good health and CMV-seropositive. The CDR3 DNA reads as TGTGCCAGCAGTTTATCGAGGACTGCCGGGGGTCTGTTTTTT. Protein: CASSLSRTAGGLFF.